This passage covers 3 T cell receptor beta chains from one sample sequenced in a study of metastatic and nonmetastatic thyroid tumors. TCRdb recomputed clones from the PCR reads via MiXCR. This sample has some 17,000 clones, with under 35% found just once. Every patient was untreated before thyroid surgery. The sample was tumor tissue. The receptor source for this set is a female donor with papillary thyroid cancer or a benign thyroid nodule (not recorded which). Some clones in this sample may be carry-over from other donors' samples.

This chain joins TRBV3-1 and TRBJ2-7, with no clear D. The CDR3 sequence is 10 residues long. V was trimmed by 8 bases and J by 3 bases, leaving 5 bases between them. CDR1 and CDR2 from the germline V gene are LGHDT and YNNKEL (reference sequence). For the CDR3, the DNA is TGTGCCAGCGGGGTCTACGAGCAGTACTTC. Translating gives CASGVYEQYF.

This clone was seen ten or more times. A much larger clone differs from this one at a single base, so this may be a read error. The chain has TRBV20-1 and TRBJ1-1; D uncertain. This CDR3 region has 11 residues. The V end lost 1 base, the J end lost 4 bases, and 4 bases lay between the germline ends. Germline CDR1 is DFQATT and CDR2 is SNEGSKA (reference sequence). The CDR3 DNA is TGCAGTGCTAGAGCCCTCACTGAAGCTTTCTTT. As protein: CSARALTEAFF.

The chain is built from TRBV27 and TRBJ2-1; the match to TRBD2 covers 8 bases. The CDR3 covers 15 residues. The ends lost 6 bases at V and 1 base at J; junction bases unmatched: 5. CDR1 and CDR2 from the germline V gene are MNHEY and SMNVEV (reference sequence). CDR3 sequence: CASRSGLASYNEQFF. In DNA, the CDR3 is TGTGCCAGCAGGTCCGGACTAGCATCCTACAATGAGCAGTTCTTC.